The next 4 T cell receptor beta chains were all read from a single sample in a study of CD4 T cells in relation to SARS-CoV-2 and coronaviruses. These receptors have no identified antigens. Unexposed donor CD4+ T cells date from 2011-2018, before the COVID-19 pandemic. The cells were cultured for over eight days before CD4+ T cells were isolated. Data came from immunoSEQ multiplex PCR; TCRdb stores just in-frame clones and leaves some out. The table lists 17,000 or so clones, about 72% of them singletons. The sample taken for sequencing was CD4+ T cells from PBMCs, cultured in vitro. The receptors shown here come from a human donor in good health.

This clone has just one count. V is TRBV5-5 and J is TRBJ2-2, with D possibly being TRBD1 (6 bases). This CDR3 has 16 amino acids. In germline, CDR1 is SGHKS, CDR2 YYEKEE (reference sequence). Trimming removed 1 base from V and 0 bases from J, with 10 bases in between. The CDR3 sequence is CASSLTDRPNTGELFF. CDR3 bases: TGTGCCAGCAGCTTGACAGACAGGCCGAACACCGGGGAGCTGTTTTTT.

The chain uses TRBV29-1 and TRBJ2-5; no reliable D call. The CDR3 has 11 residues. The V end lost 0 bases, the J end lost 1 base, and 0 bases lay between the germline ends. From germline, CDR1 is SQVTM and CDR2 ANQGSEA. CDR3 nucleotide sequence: TGCAGCGTTGAAGACCAAGAGACCCAGTACTTC. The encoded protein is CSVEDQETQYF.

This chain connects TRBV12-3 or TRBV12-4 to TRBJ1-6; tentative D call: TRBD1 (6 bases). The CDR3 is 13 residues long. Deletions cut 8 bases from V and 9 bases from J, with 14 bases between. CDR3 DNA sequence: TGTGCCAGCCGCCAGGGGCCGATTTCACCCCTCCACTTT. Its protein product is CASRQGPISPLHF.

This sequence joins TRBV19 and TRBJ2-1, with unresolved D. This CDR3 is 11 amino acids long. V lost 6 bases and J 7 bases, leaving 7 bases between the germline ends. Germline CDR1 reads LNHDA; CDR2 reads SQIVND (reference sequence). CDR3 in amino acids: CASRNGNEQFF. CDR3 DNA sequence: TGTGCCAGTAGAAATGGGAATGAGCAGTTCTTC. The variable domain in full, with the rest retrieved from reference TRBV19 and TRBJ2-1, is DGGITQSPKYLFRKEGQNVTLSCEQNLNHDAMYWYRQDPGQGLRLIYYSQIVNDFQKGDIAEGYSVSREKKESFPLTVTSAQKNPTAFYLCASRNGNEQFFGPGTRLTVL.